Listed here are 8 T cell receptor beta chains from one sample, sequenced in a study of CD8+CD57+ T cells in acquired aplastic anemia. The study profiled TCR beta VDJ and CDR3 using genomic DNA as template. TCRdb recomputed calls from the reads with MiXCR, one row per CDR3 protein. The sample has 150,000 to 200,000 distinct CDR3 sequences, roughly 50% seen once; the top ten hold under 35%. It was patients with CD8+CD57+ cell expansion by flow cytometry who were chosen for sequencing. Sequenced material: sorted CD4+, CD8+, or CD8+CD57+ T cells (not recorded which) from PBMCs. Receptors were obtained from a human donor with aplastic anemia.

The chain couples TRBV30 to TRBJ2-7; possible D gene TRBD1, 5 bases. Germline values: CDR1 GTSNPN, CDR2 SVGIG (reference sequence). V lost 3 bases and J lost 2, with 11 bases in between. This CDR3 has 13 amino acids. This CDR3 reads CAWSPGQTYEQYF. The CDR3 coding sequence is TGTGCCTGGAGCCCCGGACAAACCTACGAGCAGTACTTC.

J is TRBJ1-1 and V is TRBV20-1; 7 positions match TRBD1. Per the germline V gene, CDR1 is DFQATT and CDR2 is SNEGSKA (reference sequence). The CDR3 length is 15 residues. The V gene end was trimmed by 6 bases and the J gene end by 1 base; junction bases not matched to a gene: 11. The CDR3: CSAWDRAKGNTEAFF. DNA for the CDR3: TGCAGTGCCTGGGACAGAGCAAAAGGGAACACTGAAGCTTTCTTT.

V usage is TRBV5-6 and J usage is TRBJ1-2, with D perhaps matching TRBD1 (6 bases). The CDR3 spans 12 residues. Trimming removed 3 bases from V and 7 bases from J, with 10 bases in between. CDR1 and CDR2 (germline): SGHDT, YYEEEE. The CDR3 protein is CASSSQGPGYTF. In DNA, the CDR3 is TGTGCCAGCAGCTCACAGGGCCCTGGCTACACCTTC.

The J gene is TRBJ1-4, the V gene TRBV15; 7 nucleotides agree with TRBD1. This CDR3 contains 13 residues. Germline V gene data show CDR1 as LNHNV and CDR2 as YYDKDF (reference sequence). Losses at the gene ends were 5 bases for V and 8 bases for J; bases not matched to a gene: 5. Here the CDR3 DNA reads TGTGCCACCAGCGCGCGACAGGGAGAAAAACTGTTTTTT. It translates to CATSARQGEKLFF.

Comment on this clonotype: The CDR3 end shows no conserved phenylalanine or tryptophan, and so a read error is likely. V usage is TRBV20-1 and J usage is TRBJ2-7; 11 bases are shared with TRBD1. This CDR3 is 12 amino acids long. Germline loops: CDR1 DFQATT, CDR2 SNEGSKA (reference sequence). V lost 5 bases to trimming and J lost 6 bases; unmatched junction nucleotides: 3. CDR3 sequence (DNA): TGCAGTGCTGGGGGACAGGGGGTCGAGCAGTACTCC. Protein product: CSAGGQGVEQYS.

This chain links TRBV15 with TRBJ1-2; D uncertain. Looked up from germline, CDR1 is LNHNV and CDR2 is YYDKDF (reference sequence). The CDR3 sequence is 15 residues long. V was cut by 0 bases and J by 0 bases, with 8 bases left in between. The CDR3 DNA follows: TGTGCCACCAGCAGAGATCATCAAGCTAACTATGGCTACACCTTC. It specifies CATSRDHQANYGYTF.

The table lists this clonotype with a count of one. This chain joins TRBV5-1 and TRBJ2-7, with 9 bases identical to TRBD1. CDR3 length: 15 amino acids. V was pared by 1 base and J by 5 bases, with 7 bases of the junction left unmatched. The germline V gene has CDR1 SGHRS and CDR2 YFSETQ. In DNA form, the CDR3 reads TGCGCCAGCAGCTTGCAAGGACAGGGGTCCCACGAGCAGTACTTC. Its translation is CASSLQGQGSHEQYF.

Ten or more counts support this clonotype. The rearrangement uses TRBV11-1 and TRBJ2-1, with TRBD1 matching 7 bases. CDR1 is SGHAT, CDR2 FQDESV, per germline (reference sequence). The V gene end was trimmed by 6 bases and the J gene end by 0 bases; junction bases not matched to a gene: 8. The CDR3 runs 16 residues. Written as DNA, the CDR3 is TGTGCCAGCAGTTACAGGGGCCCTAGCTCCTACAATGAGCAGTTCTTC. It is translated as CASSYRGPSSYNEQFF. The full variable domain, in which reference TRBV11-1 and TRBJ2-1 provide the parts outside the CDR3, is EAEVAQSPRYKITEKSQAVAFWCDPISGHATLYWYRQILGQGPELLVQFQDESVVDDSQLPKDRFSAERLKGVDSTLKIQPAELGDSAMYLCASSYRGPSSYNEQFFGPGTRLTVL.